The 29 T cell receptor beta chains given below trace back to one sample, sequenced in a study of CD8+CD57+ T cells in acquired aplastic anemia. Genomic DNA, the template, was used for profiling of the TCR beta VDJ and CDR3. TCRdb itself ran the reads through MiXCR, one entry per CDR3 protein. Of 200,000 to 250,000 distinct CDR3 sequences listed, 30% to 40% were seen once; the top ten hold roughly 1.1%. The sequencing input was sorted CD4+, CD8+, or CD8+CD57+ T cells (not recorded which) from PBMCs. The receptor set was obtained from a human donor in good health, serving as a control.

This clonotype was detected ten times or more. This rearrangement joins TRBV7-2 to TRBJ1-6; the match to TRBD1 covers 8 bases. Germline values: CDR1 SGHTA, CDR2 FQGNSA. This CDR3 is built from 15 residues. V lost 5 bases, J lost 7 bases, and 7 bases stayed unmatched. The CDR3 DNA reads TGTGCCAGCAGCCCTGGACAGGGAAACAATTCACCCCTCCACTTT. Its protein product is CASSPGQGNNSPLHF.

This clonotype has at least ten counts. The chain is built from TRBV4-1 and TRBJ2-7; TRBD1 aligns across 7 bases. V was pared by 5 bases and J by 2 bases, with 12 bases of the junction left unmatched. Germline-derived CDR1 and CDR2 are MGHRA and YSYEKL. The CDR3 sequence is 16 residues long. CDR3 amino acids: CASSFRDSRLTYEQYF. The CDR3 region has the DNA TGCGCCAGCAGCTTCCGGGACAGCCGATTAACCTACGAGCAGTACTTC.

On this clonotype itself: One junction end disagrees with the germline gene, perhaps due to a read error. The chain is built from TRBV5-4 and TRBJ1-1; D remains ambiguous. Germline lookup yields CDR1 SGHNT and CDR2 YYREEE (reference sequence). The CDR3 is made up of 17 amino acids. CDR3 amino acids: CASSLDKLSTGNTEALF. Here the CDR3 DNA reads TGTGCCAGCAGCTTGGACAAGCTTTCTACTGGGAACACTGAAGCTCTCTTT.

This clonotype has ten or more counts. The genes are TRBV19 and TRBJ1-3; 7 positions match TRBD1. The germline V gene has CDR1 LNHDA and CDR2 SQIVND (reference sequence). V shed 7 bases and J 3 bases; nucleotides not matched to a gene: 9. The CDR3 loop spans 15 amino acids. CDR3 bases: TGTGCCAGTAATAAAGACAGGGACTTTGGAAACACCATATATTTT. This codes for CASNKDRDFGNTIYF.

This clonotype was detected ten times or more. The chain has TRBV2 and TRBJ2-5; D may match TRBD1 or TRBD2 (6 bases each). The V end was cut by 8 bases, the J end by 3 bases, with 16 bases between. This CDR3 has 14 residues. Looked up from germline, CDR1 is SNHLY and CDR2 is FYNNEI. The chain's CDR3 is CASGGPTKKETQYF. The CDR3 nucleotides are TGTGCCAGCGGGGGGCCGACTAAAAAAGAGACCCAGTACTTC.

The chain joins TRBV20-1 to TRBJ1-4; tentative D call: TRBD1 (5 bases). V was clipped by 0 bases and J by 8 bases, with 13 bases between them. CDR3 length: 14 amino acids. Per the germline V gene, CDR1 is DFQATT and CDR2 is SNEGSKA (reference sequence). The CDR3, as DNA: TGCAGTGCTAGAGATTTGGGGGGAGGCGAAAAACTGTTTTTT. It specifies CSARDLGGGEKLFF.

This chain links TRBV20-1 with TRBJ2-1; 8 nucleotides agree with TRBD2. Germline loops: CDR1 DFQATT, CDR2 SNEGSKA (reference sequence). After removal of 3 bases from V and 5 bases from J, the junction contained 6 bases not matched to a gene. The CDR3 runs to 14 residues. This chain's CDR3 is CSASIGRAHNEQFF. CDR3 coding DNA: TGCAGTGCTAGCATCGGGAGGGCCCACAATGAGCAGTTCTTC.

This chain uses TRBV2 with TRBJ2-6, with D tentatively TRBD1 (5 bases). V lost 7 bases, J lost 12 bases, and 10 bases lay in between. The CDR3 is made up of 11 amino acids. Germline V CDR1 and CDR2: SNHLY, FYNNEI. The CDR3 spells CASIGASVLTF. The CDR3 DNA follows: TGTGCCAGCATAGGGGCTAGCGTCCTGACTTTC.

The chain recombines TRBV20-1 with TRBJ2-7, with 7 bases aligning to TRBD1. CDR3 length: 15 amino acids. V lost 6 bases and J lost 3; bases outside the gene matches: 14. Germline V gene lookup returns CDR1 DFQATT and CDR2 SNEGSKA (reference sequence). This CDR3 reads CSAQKLTGVGYEQYF. The CDR3 bases are TGCAGTGCCCAAAAACTCACAGGGGTCGGCTACGAGCAGTACTTC.

The chain employs TRBV19 and TRBJ2-7; D call uncertain. CDR3 length equals 14 residues. CDR1 LNHDA and CDR2 SQIVND come from the germline V gene (reference sequence). The V gene lost 1 base and the J gene lost 5 bases, with 12 bases spanning the gap. In nucleotides, the CDR3 is TGTGCCAGTAGTATAGTGACGGACGCGGACGAGCAGTACTTC. It codes for CASSIVTDADEQYF.

In this sample, this clonotype turned up many times. For the CDR3, the DNA is TGTGCCAGCGAAAAGCGGGGGGGCGTCTACGAGCAGTACTTC. Amino acids: CASEKRGGVYEQYF. The chain couples TRBV6-1 to TRBJ2-7, with TRBD2 matching 10 bases. The length of the CDR3 is 14 residues. Looked up from germline, CDR1 is MNHNS and CDR2 is SASEGT. Germline trimming cut 8 bases from V and 3 bases from J; bases unmatched to any gene: 7.

This clonotype was seen repeatedly, ten times or more. The V and J genes are TRBV19 and TRBJ2-5, with a weak D call TRBD1 (6 bases). From germline, CDR1 is LNHDA and CDR2 SQIVND (reference sequence). The V and J ends lost 5 bases and 5 bases respectively, with 12 bases between them. The CDR3 extends over 13 amino acids. The CDR3 coding sequence is TGTGCCAGTAGTGCCAGGGGCCGGGAGACCCAGTACTTC. Translation gives CASSARGRETQYF.

This clonotype was seen a few times. This chain uses TRBV19 with TRBJ2-1, with D maybe TRBD1 (5 bases). The CDR3 runs to 22 residues. From germline, CDR1 is LNHDA and CDR2 SQIVND (reference sequence). Trimming shortened V by 3 bases and J by 0 bases, and 30 bases separated the two germline ends. CDR3: CASSIRAMIGPRTTSSYNEQFF. The CDR3 DNA reads TGTGCCAGTAGTATCAGGGCGATGATTGGACCGAGGACGACGAGCTCCTACAATGAGCAGTTCTTC. Supplemented by reference TRBV19 and TRBJ2-1, the full variable domain reads DGGITQSPKYLFRKEGQNVTLSCEQNLNHDAMYWYRQDPGQGLRLIYYSQIVNDFQKGDIAEGYSVSREKKESFPLTVTSAQKNPTAFYLCASSIRAMIGPRTTSSYNEQFFGPGTRLTVL.

This rearrangement joins TRBV7-2 to TRBJ2-7; TRBD2 might be the D (6 bases). The V and J ends lost 10 bases and 1 base respectively, with 11 bases between them. The CDR3 runs 12 residues. Per the germline V gene, CDR1 is SGHTA and CDR2 is FQGNSA. The CDR3 region has the DNA TGTGCCATCAGGAGCGGGTCCTACGAGCAGTACTTC. Encoded protein: CAIRSGSYEQYF.

This clonotype has a count of ten or more. J is TRBJ2-1 and V is TRBV7-9; 7 bases line up with TRBD1. J was trimmed by 5 bases and V by 5 bases; bases with no gene match: 9. CDR1 is SEHNR, CDR2 FQNEAQ, per germline (reference sequence). The CDR3 has 15 amino acids. The CDR3 spells CASSRSRDSNNEQFF. The CDR3 nucleotides are TGTGCCAGCAGCCGGAGCCGGGACAGTAACAATGAGCAGTTCTTC.

Points on this clonotype: A much more abundant neighbour one base away suggests this may be a read error. V gene TRBV7-8 combines with J gene TRBJ1-5, with a possible D match to TRBD1 (5 bases). CDR3 length: 16 residues. The germline V gene has CDR1 SGHVS and CDR2 FQNEAQ. The CDR3 region is CAGSRTGTVSNQPQHF. The CDR3 DNA follows: TGTGCCGGCAGCCGAACCGGGACGGTAAGCAATCAGCCCCAGCATTTT.

This clonotype was seen only once. The chain carries TRBV11-1 and TRBJ1-2; TRBD1 matches 7 bases. Germline V lookup: CDR1 SGHAT, CDR2 FQDESV (reference sequence). CDR3 length: 16 residues. With 8 bases clipped from V and 4 bases from J, the junction kept 16 bases outside the gene matches. DNA of the CDR3: TGTGCCAGCCGATCTCCCCTCACCGGGACAGCCTATGGCTACACCTTC. Its protein product is CASRSPLTGTAYGYTF.

This rearrangement joins TRBV9 to TRBJ1-2; 8 bases map to TRBD1. V dropped 4 bases and J dropped 5; count of bases not matched to a gene: 10. Germline V CDR1 and CDR2: SGDLS, YYNGEE. The CDR3 is made up of 15 amino acids. For the CDR3, the DNA is TGTGCCAGCAGCCCCCACGGACAGGGTAATTATGGCTACACCTTC. Protein: CASSPHGQGNYGYTF.

The V and J genes are TRBV15 and TRBJ1-5; the match to TRBD1 covers 11 bases. Germline V gene lookup returns CDR1 LNHNV and CDR2 YYDKDF (reference sequence). The CDR3 covers 16 residues. Germline trimming cut 3 bases from V and 2 bases from J; bases unmatched to any gene: 3. The CDR3 region has the DNA TGTGCCACCAGCAGGGGGACAGGGGGAGGCAATCAGCCCCAGCATTTT. This sequence encodes CATSRGTGGGNQPQHF.

In its sample, this clonotype was seen many times. The gene calls are TRBV2 and TRBJ2-2, with D uncertain. The germline V gene has CDR1 SNHLY and CDR2 FYNNEI. The ends were cut back, 6 bases at V and 3 bases at J, with 17 bases in the middle. The CDR3 has 16 residues. CDR3 amino acids: CASRARYRRDTGELFF. The CDR3 nucleotides read TGTGCCAGCAGGGCCCGATATAGACGGGACACCGGGGAGCTGTTTTTT. The variable domain in full, completed from reference TRBV2 and TRBJ2-2, reads EPEVTQTPSHQVTQMGQEVILRCVPISNHLYFYWYRQILGQKVEFLVSFYNNEISEKSEIFDDQFSVERPDGSNFTLKIRSTKLEDSAMYFCASRARYRRDTGELFFGEGSRLTVL.

In this sample, this clonotype turned up many times. The chain couples TRBV10-3 to TRBJ2-3; 14 bases align to TRBD2. The germline V gene has CDR1 ENHRY and CDR2 SYGVKD. CDR3 length: 19 amino acids. V shed 5 bases, J shed 2 bases, and the junction held 12 bases outside the gene matches. The DNA for the CDR3 is TGTGCCATCAGTCGACGGACTAGCGGGGGGCCCGCTCTCACAGATACGCAGTATTTT. This codes for CAISRRTSGGPALTDTQYF.

The genes are TRBV2 and TRBJ2-3, with 8 bases identical to TRBD1. The CDR3 extends over 14 amino acids. V was pared by 6 bases and J by 2 bases, with 4 bases of the junction left unmatched. CDR1 and CDR2 (germline): SNHLY, FYNNEI. The CDR3 DNA follows: TGTGCCAGCAGCGAACAGGGGGTCACAGATACGCAGTATTTT. This encodes CASSEQGVTDTQYF.

This clonotype was observed many times. The rearrangement links TRBV11-2 to TRBJ1-2; TRBD1 might be the D (5 bases). V lost 5 bases and J 7 bases, leaving 20 bases between the germline ends. From germline, CDR1 is SGHAT and CDR2 FQNNGV. The CDR3 is 15 amino acids. CDR3 in amino acids: CASSPGGTVQLGYTF. Here the CDR3 DNA reads TGTGCCAGCAGCCCTGGGGGAACAGTCCAGCTTGGCTACACCTTC.

This clonotype showed up just a few times. This sequence joins TRBV4-2 and TRBJ1-1, with 11 bases lining up with TRBD1. Germline CDR1 and CDR2: LGHNA and YNFKEQ. The CDR3 runs to 18 residues. V lost 6 bases to trimming and J lost 1 base; unmatched junction nucleotides: 13. DNA for the CDR3: TGTGCCAGCAGGTCCGGGACAGGGGGATTAGGAGAGAACACTGAAGCTTTCTTT. Residues: CASRSGTGGLGENTEAFF.

This clonotype has ten or more counts. This chain joins TRBV4-1 and TRBJ1-5; D gene ambiguous. Deletions cut 1 base from V and 2 bases from J, with 9 bases between. There are 15 residues in the CDR3. Germline lookup yields CDR1 MGHRA and CDR2 YSYEKL. The CDR3 protein is CASSQGYSGNQPQHF. Written as DNA, the CDR3 is TGCGCCAGCAGCCAAGGGTACAGCGGCAATCAGCCCCAGCATTTT.

This clonotype was observed a few times. The chain combines TRBV6-1 with TRBJ2-1; D unclear. In germline, CDR1 is MNHNS, CDR2 SASEGT. V lost 2 bases to trimming and J lost 9 bases, with 11 bases between them. The CDR3 sequence is 13 residues long. CDR3: CASSEQRNTEQFF. The CDR3 DNA reads TGTGCCAGCAGTGAACAAAGGAATACTGAGCAGTTCTTC.

The gene calls are TRBV6-1 and TRBJ2-4; 9 bases line up with TRBD1. The length of the CDR3 is 15 residues. Germline CDR1 and CDR2: MNHNS and SASEGT. J gave up 2 bases and V 4 bases, and 3 bases lay outside the gene matches. CDR3 residues: CASSAGQGTKNIQYF. The DNA of the CDR3 is TGTGCCAGCAGTGCCGGACAGGGGACCAAAAACATTCAGTACTTC.

This clonotype was observed at least ten times. The J gene is TRBJ2-7, the V gene TRBV6-5; maybe TRBD2 (6 bases). Between the trimmed V and J ends, which lost 1 base and 6 bases, there was a span of 7 bases. Germline V gene sequence: CDR1 MNHEY, CDR2 SVGAGI. The CDR3 runs 12 residues. In DNA, the CDR3 is TGTGCCAGCAGTTACTTGGAGGGCGAGCAGTACTTC. It is translated as CASSYLEGEQYF.

This clonotype was seen a few times. This chain uses TRBV6-1 with TRBJ1-2, with D possibly being TRBD1 (5 bases). The CDR3 spans 13 residues. Between the trimmed V and J ends, which lost 5 bases and 3 bases, there was a span of 10 bases. CDR1 MNHNS and CDR2 SASEGT come from the germline V gene. In DNA, the CDR3 is TGTGCCAGCAGTCCGCAGGGACACTATGGCTACACCTTC. Translated: CASSPQGHYGYTF.